This T cell receptor beta chain was found in a study of metastatic and nonmetastatic thyroid tumors. Study-level background: Patients with malignant and benign thyroid disease provided blood and tumor or nodule tissue, whose repertoires were compared.

Germline loops: CDR1 SGHTA, CDR2 FQGNSA. The length of the CDR3 is 15 residues. With 1 base removed from V and 0 bases from J, the gap between germline ends came to 10 bases. Worth noting for this clone: Its antigen is not identified.

In the original processing: Building a distant-metastasis classifier for papillary thyroid cancer drew on CDR3 differences across clinicopathological groups. With MiXCR, TCRdb reprocessed the PCR reads. The V and J calls follow TCRdb's processing rather than the paper's. The table has under 45,000 clones, roughly 17% seen once. Study results and limitations: For both blood and tumor, malignant thyroid tumors reportedly showed significantly higher TCR beta diversity than benign nodules did.

Before thyroid surgery, none of the patients had received any treatment. The sample consisted of tumor tissue. The sequence was collected from a female donor with papillary thyroid cancer or a benign thyroid nodule (not recorded which). Some clones in this sample may be carry-over from other donors' samples. The V gene is TRBV7-2, the J gene TRBJ2-7; D not resolved. The DNA of the CDR3 is TGTGCCAGCAGCTTAGTTCAGGCGGTCTCCTACGAGCAGTACTTC. Its protein product is CASSLVQAVSYEQYF.